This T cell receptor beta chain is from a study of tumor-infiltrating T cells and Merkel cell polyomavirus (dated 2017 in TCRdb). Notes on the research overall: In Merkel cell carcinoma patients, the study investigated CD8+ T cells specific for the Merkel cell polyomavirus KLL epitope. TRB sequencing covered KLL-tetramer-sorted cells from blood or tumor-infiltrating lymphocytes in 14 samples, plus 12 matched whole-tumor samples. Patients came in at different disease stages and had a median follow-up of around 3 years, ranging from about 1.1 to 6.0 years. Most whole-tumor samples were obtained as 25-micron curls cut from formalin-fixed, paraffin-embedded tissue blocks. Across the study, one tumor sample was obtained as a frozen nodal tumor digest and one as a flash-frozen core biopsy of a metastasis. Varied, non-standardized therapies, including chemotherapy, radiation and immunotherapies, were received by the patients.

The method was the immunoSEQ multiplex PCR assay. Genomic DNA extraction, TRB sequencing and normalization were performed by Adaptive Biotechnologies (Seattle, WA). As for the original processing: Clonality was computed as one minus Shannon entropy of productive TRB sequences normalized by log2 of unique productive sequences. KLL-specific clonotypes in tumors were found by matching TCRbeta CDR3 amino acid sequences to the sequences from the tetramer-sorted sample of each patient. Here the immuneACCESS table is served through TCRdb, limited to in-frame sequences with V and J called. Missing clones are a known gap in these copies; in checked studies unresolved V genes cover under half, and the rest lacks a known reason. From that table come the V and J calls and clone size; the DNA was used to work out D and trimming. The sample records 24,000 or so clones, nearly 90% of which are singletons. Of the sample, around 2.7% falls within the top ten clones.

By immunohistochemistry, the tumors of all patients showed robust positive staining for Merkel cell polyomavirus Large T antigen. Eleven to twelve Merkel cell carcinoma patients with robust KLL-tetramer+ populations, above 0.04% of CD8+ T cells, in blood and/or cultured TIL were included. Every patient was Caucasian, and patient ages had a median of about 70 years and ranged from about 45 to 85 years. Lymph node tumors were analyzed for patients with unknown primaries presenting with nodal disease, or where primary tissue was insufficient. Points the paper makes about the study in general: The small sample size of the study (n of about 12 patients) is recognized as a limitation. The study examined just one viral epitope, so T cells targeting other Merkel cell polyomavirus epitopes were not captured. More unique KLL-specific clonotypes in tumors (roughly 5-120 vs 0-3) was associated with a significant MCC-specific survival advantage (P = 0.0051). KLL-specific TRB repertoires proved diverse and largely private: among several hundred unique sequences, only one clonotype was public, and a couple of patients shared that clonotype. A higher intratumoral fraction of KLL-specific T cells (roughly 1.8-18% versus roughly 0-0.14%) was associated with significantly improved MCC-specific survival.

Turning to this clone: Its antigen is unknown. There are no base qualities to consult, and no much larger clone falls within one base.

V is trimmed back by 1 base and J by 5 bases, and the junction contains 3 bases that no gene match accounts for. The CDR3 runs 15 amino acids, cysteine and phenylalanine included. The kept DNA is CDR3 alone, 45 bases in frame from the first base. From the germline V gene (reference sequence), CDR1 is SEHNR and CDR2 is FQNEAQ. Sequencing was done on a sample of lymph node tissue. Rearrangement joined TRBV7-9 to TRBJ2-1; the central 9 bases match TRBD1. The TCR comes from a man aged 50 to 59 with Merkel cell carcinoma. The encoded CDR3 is CASSLGTGDHNEQFF. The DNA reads TGTGCCAGCAGCTTAGGGACAGGGGACCACAATGAGCAGTTCTTC.